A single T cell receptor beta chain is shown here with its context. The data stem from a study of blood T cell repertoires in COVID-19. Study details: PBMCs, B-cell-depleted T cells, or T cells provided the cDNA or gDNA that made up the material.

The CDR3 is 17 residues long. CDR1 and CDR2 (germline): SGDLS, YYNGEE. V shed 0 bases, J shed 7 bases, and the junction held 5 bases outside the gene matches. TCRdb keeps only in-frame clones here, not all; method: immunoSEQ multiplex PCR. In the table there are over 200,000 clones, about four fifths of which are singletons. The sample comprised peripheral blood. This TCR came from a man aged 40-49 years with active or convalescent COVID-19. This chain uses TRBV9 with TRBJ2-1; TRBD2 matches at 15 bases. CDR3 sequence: CASSVATGTSGRNEQFF. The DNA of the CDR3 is TGTGCCAGCAGCGTAGCTACGGGGACTAGCGGGAGGAATGAGCAGTTCTTC.